The 5 T cell receptor beta chains presented below share a single source sample, sequenced in a study of T cell responses to AZD1222 COVID-19 vaccine. Clones were read by immunoSEQ multiplex PCR, and TCRdb kept only the in-frame ones, dropping some. The sample gives some 150,000 clones, roughly 85% of which show up once; around 8.3% is in the top ten. Sample: peripheral blood, taken 28 days after the second dose of the MenACWY control vaccine. The origin of the receptors is an adult who received the MenACWY meningococcal vaccine as a control.

The chain employs TRBV5-1 and TRBJ1-2; perhaps TRBD1 as D (5 bases). Germline-derived CDR1 and CDR2 are SGHRS and YFSETQ. Trimming took 5 bases from V and 0 from J, leaving 11 bases between them. The CDR3 runs 14 residues. CDR3 in amino acids: CASSTGQPNYGYTF. The CDR3, as DNA: TGCGCCAGCAGTACAGGACAACCTAACTATGGCTACACCTTC.

V is TRBV18 and J is TRBJ1-1; D is uncertain. In germline, CDR1 is KGHSH, CDR2 LQKENI. V lost 3 bases and J 8 bases, leaving 13 bases between the germline ends. There are 13 residues in the CDR3. In DNA form, the CDR3 reads TGTGCCAGCTCACCTTCATACGCCCAAGAAGCTTTCTTT. Its translation: CASSPSYAQEAFF. Using reference TRBV18 and TRBJ1-1 for the parts outside the CDR3, the full variable domain is NAGVMQNPRHLVRRRGQEARLRCSPMKGHSHVYWYRQLPEEGLKFMVYLQKENIIDESGMPKERFSAEFPKEGPSILRIQQVVRGDSAAYFCASSPSYAQEAFFGQGTRLTVV.

The V call is TRBV6-2 or TRBV6-3, the J call TRBJ1-5; D not resolved. This CDR3 is 11 amino acids long. Germline V CDR1 and CDR2: MNHEY, SVGEGT. V lost 6 bases to trimming and J lost 12 bases, with 12 bases between them. The CDR3 loop reads CASSNTRLQHF. The DNA of the CDR3 is TGTGCCAGCAGCAACACCAGACTCCAGCATTTT.

This sequence joins TRBV27 and TRBJ2-3; 12 nucleotides line up with TRBD2. The V segment lost 7 bases and the J segment 4 bases; nucleotides outside the gene matches: 9. Per germline, CDR1 MNHEY and CDR2 SMNVEV (reference sequence). The CDR3 loop spans 16 amino acids. In nucleotides, the CDR3 is TGTGCCAGCATTCGGCTAGCGGGGGGGGAACCAGATACGCAGTATTTT. Its translation is CASIRLAGGEPDTQYF.

The gene calls are TRBV5-4 and TRBJ1-1; 7 positions match TRBD1. The CDR3 length is 16 residues. The ends lost 5 bases at V and 7 bases at J; junction bases unmatched: 17. Germline-derived CDR1 and CDR2 are SGHNT and YYREEE (reference sequence). The DNA for the CDR3 is TGTGCCAGCAGTCCACAGGGGCCACGTAACGCTCTTGAAGCTTTCTTT. Translated: CASSPQGPRNALEAFF. The full variable domain, completed using reference TRBV5-4 and TRBJ1-1, is ETGVTQSPTHLIKTRGQQVTLRCSSQSGHNTVSWYQQALGQGPQFIFQYYREEENGRGNFPPRFSGLQFPNYSSELNVNALELDDSALYLCASSPQGPRNALEAFFGQGTRLTVV.